A single sample is the source of the 22 T cell receptor beta chains below, sequenced in a study of shared clonotypes between healthy human individuals. Assay used: immunoSEQ multiplex PCR; TCRdb lists only in-frame clones, some missing. Of approximately 440,000 clones in the sample, 77% were seen once. The sequenced sample was PBMCs. All receptors derive from a woman aged 40 to 50 in good health. Some clones in this sample may be carry-over from other donors' samples.

The V and J genes are TRBV19 and TRBJ1-1, with D possibly being TRBD1 (6 bases). Trimming took off 1 base at V and 4 bases at J, with 10 bases between the two ends. CDR3 length equals 14 residues. CDR1 LNHDA and CDR2 SQIVND come from the germline V gene (reference sequence). CDR3 DNA: TGTGCCAGTAGTATAGGTCGACAGGCCACTGAAGCTTTCTTT. This sequence encodes CASSIGRQATEAFF.

This clone has just one count. The missing conserved phenylalanine or tryptophan at the end of this CDR3 makes a read error likely. This chain connects TRBV5-1 to TRBJ2-3; 7 bases match TRBD2. The CDR3 runs to 16 residues. Unmatched junction bases numbered 7, after V lost 1 base and J lost 2 bases. Per the germline V gene, CDR1 is SGHRS and CDR2 is YFSETQ. For the CDR3, the DNA is TGCGCCAGCAGCTTGAAACTCGGGACTACCACAGATACGCAGTATCCT. Its protein is CASSLKLGTTTDTQYP.

This clone showed up just a few times. The chain employs TRBV19 and TRBJ1-2; 7 bases fit TRBD1. Germline V CDR1 and CDR2: LNHDA, SQIVND (reference sequence). The V and J ends lost 8 bases and 2 bases, in that order; junction bases with no gene match: 5. The CDR3 is 13 residues long. The CDR3 spells CASRTGQNYGYTF. The CDR3 DNA reads TGTGCCAGTCGTACGGGACAGAACTATGGCTACACCTTC.

A note on this clone: This likely comes from a read error, as the CDR3 has no conserved phenylalanine or tryptophan at its end. The chain has TRBV5-1 and TRBJ1-2; the D gene is possibly TRBD1 (5 bases). Trimming pared 0 bases from V and 4 bases from J, leaving 13 bases between. The CDR3 covers 15 residues. Germline CDR1 and CDR2: SGHRS and YFSETQ. CDR3 sequence: CASSLAPQGPYGYTL. The DNA for the CDR3 is TGCGCCAGCAGCTTGGCCCCTCAGGGCCCCTATGGCTACACCCTC.

This rearrangement joins TRBV5-1 to TRBJ2-1; a possible D gene is TRBD2 (5 bases). Germline assignment: CDR1 SGHRS and CDR2 YFSETQ. Trimming took 2 bases from V and 10 from J, leaving 10 bases between them. This CDR3 region has 12 residues. CDR3 residues: CASSLSGREQFF. CDR3 nucleotide sequence: TGCGCCAGCAGCTTAAGCGGCAGGGAGCAGTTCTTC.

As to this clone: Different DNA sequences within this sample yield the same CDR3. The V and J genes are TRBV30 and TRBJ2-7; D is possibly TRBD1 (6 bases). V was cut by 0 bases and J by 4 bases, with 7 bases left in between. There are 12 residues in the CDR3. Germline V gene data show CDR1 as GTSNPN and CDR2 as SVGIG (reference sequence). As DNA, the CDR3 is TGTGCCTGGAGTGTACAGGGATACGAGCAGTACTTC. Amino acids: CAWSVQGYEQYF.

Comments on this clone: This likely stems from a read error, as it lies one base from a far larger clone. The genes are TRBV5-4 and TRBJ2-5, with 7 bases matching TRBD1. The CDR3 runs to 14 residues. Germline-derived CDR1 and CDR2 are SGHNT and YYREEE (reference sequence). The CDR3 sequence is CTSSLGDREETQYF. CDR3 DNA: TGTACCAGCAGCTTGGGGGACAGAGAAGAGACCCAGTACTTC.

This clone was recorded only once. The rearrangement joins TRBV9 to TRBJ2-1; TRBD2 matches 9 bases. Trimming cost V 4 bases and J 9 bases; bases outside gene matches: 8. The germline gives CDR1 SGDLS, CDR2 YYNGEE. The length of the CDR3 is 14 residues. The CDR3 is CASSTGTSLVEQFF. CDR3 coding DNA: TGTGCCAGCAGCACCGGGACTAGCTTGGTTGAGCAGTTCTTC.

This clone was picked up one time. A much bigger clone sits one base away, suggesting this may be a read error. The same CDR3 is also encoded by other DNA sequences in this sample. The chain couples TRBV7-8 to TRBJ2-6; D might be TRBD1 or TRBD2, each matching 5 bases. Germline V gives CDR1 SGHVS, CDR2 FQNEAQ. This CDR3 has 17 residues. The CDR3 here is CASTRGHATSGANVLTF. In nucleotides, the CDR3 is TGTGCCAGCACCCGAGGGCACGCCACCTCTGGGGCCAACGTCTTGACTTTC.

For this clone: One base separates it from a far larger clone, so it is likely a read error. Other DNA sequences of this sample code for an identical CDR3. The chain couples TRBV6-4 to TRBJ2-2, with a possible D match to TRBD2 (5 bases). This CDR3 spans 13 amino acids. The germline V gene has CDR1 MRHNA and CDR2 SNTAGT. CDR3 bases: TGTGCCAGCAGTGAAAGGGATGCCGGGGAGCTGTTCTTT. Its translation is CASSERDAGELFF.

The chain recombines TRBV30 with TRBJ2-5; D is possibly TRBD1 or TRBD2 (5 bases each). This CDR3 has 13 residues. Germline-derived CDR1 and CDR2 are GTSNPN and SVGIG (reference sequence). Trimming removed 6 bases from V and 1 base from J, with 12 bases in between. CDR3 protein: CACPGPAQETQYF. The CDR3 DNA reads TGTGCCTGTCCGGGACCCGCCCAAGAGACCCAGTACTTC. Supplemented by reference TRBV30 and TRBJ2-5, the full variable domain reads SQTIHQWPATLVQPVGSPLSLECTVEGTSNPNLYWYRQAAGRGLQLLFYSVGIGQISSEVPQNLSASRPQDRQFILSSKKLLLSDSGFYLCACPGPAQETQYFGPGTRLLVL.

V is TRBV28 and J is TRBJ1-1, with D perhaps matching TRBD1 (6 bases). Deletions cut 4 bases from V and 9 bases from J, with 15 bases between. The CDR3 is 13 residues long. Germline CDR1 and CDR2: MDHEN and SYDVKM. For the CDR3, the DNA is TGTGCCAGCAGTTATACCCGCGGGACAAAAGCTTTCTTT. Translated, it gives CASSYTRGTKAFF.

This clone was seen ten or more times. This chain uses TRBV15 with TRBJ1-2; 8 bases map to TRBD1. V dropped 3 bases and J dropped 4; count of bases not matched to a gene: 7. The CDR3 is 15 residues long. Germline V gene data show CDR1 as LNHNV and CDR2 as YYDKDF (reference sequence). In nucleotides, the CDR3 is TGTGCCACCAGCAGGGACAGGGCAGCTCTCTATGGCTACACCTTC. Amino acid sequence: CATSRDRAALYGYTF.

This clone showed up many times. V is TRBV5-1 and J is TRBJ2-5; D not certain. Trimming took 4 bases from V and 1 from J, leaving 17 bases between them. There are 16 residues in the CDR3. Germline CDR1 SGHRS, CDR2 YFSETQ. The DNA of the CDR3 is TGCGCCAGCAGCCCCGGTGGCATGAGGTCCCAAGAGACCCAGTACTTC. Its translation is CASSPGGMRSQETQYF.

This rearrangement joins TRBV2 to TRBJ1-1, with 7 bases lining up with TRBD1. The CDR3 extends over 15 amino acids. Germline values: CDR1 SNHLY, CDR2 FYNNEI. V was pared by 7 bases and J by 5 bases, with 13 bases of the junction left unmatched. CDR3 loop: CASTGSRQGGTEAFF. The CDR3 bases are TGTGCCAGCACCGGGTCCCGACAGGGTGGGACTGAAGCTTTCTTT. The variable domain in full, with the rest retrieved from reference TRBV2 and TRBJ1-1, is EPEVTQTPSHQVTQMGQEVILRCVPISNHLYFYWYRQILGQKVEFLVSFYNNEISEKSEIFDDQFSVERPDGSNFTLKIRSTKLEDSAMYFCASTGSRQGGTEAFFGQGTRLTVV.

This clone was seen a handful of times. The V gene is TRBV19, the J gene TRBJ1-4; no definite D call. The CDR3 contains 15 residues. The V end lost 6 bases, the J end lost 4 bases, and 15 bases lay between the germline ends. CDR1 and CDR2 (germline): LNHDA, SQIVND (reference sequence). CDR3 sequence reads: CASRRMAGGNEKLFF. The CDR3 DNA sequence: TGTGCCAGTAGACGGATGGCCGGCGGTAATGAAAAACTGTTTTTT.

The chain couples TRBV28 to TRBJ1-5, with 7 bases identical to TRBD1. From germline, CDR1 is MDHEN and CDR2 SYDVKM. The CDR3 covers 15 residues. The V segment lost 2 bases and the J segment 7 bases; nucleotides outside the gene matches: 8. CDR3 amino acids: CASSLGGGNRQPQHF. Written as DNA, the CDR3 is TGTGCCAGCAGTTTAGGAGGGGGCAATAGGCAGCCCCAGCATTTT.

This chain uses TRBV5-1 with TRBJ2-2; no firm D call. This CDR3 region has 15 residues. The germline CDR1 and CDR2 sequences are SGHRS and YFSETQ. V lost 5 bases to trimming and J lost 4 bases, with 15 bases between them. The DNA for the CDR3 is TGCGCCAGCAGTTCCACGGTTGACACCACCGGGGAGCTGTTTTTT. Protein product: CASSSTVDTTGELFF.

This clone was detected only a few times. The V and J genes are TRBV28 and TRBJ2-3; TRBD2 is a possible D gene (5 bases). The V end lost 5 bases, the J end lost 2 bases, and 11 bases lay between the germline ends. Germline CDR1 MDHEN, CDR2 SYDVKM. This CDR3 region has 14 residues. The CDR3: CASSHGGTTDTQYF. CDR3 sequence (DNA): TGTGCCAGCAGTCACGGAGGAACCACAGATACGCAGTATTTT.

For this clone: Compared with germline, one end of the junction differs, possibly owing to a read error. V usage is TRBV5-1 and J usage is TRBJ1-4; 9 bases are a match to TRBD1. Germline-derived CDR1 and CDR2 are SGHRS and YFSETQ. CDR3 size: 18 residues. CDR3 in DNA: TGCGCCAGCAGCTTTTACCCGACAGGGGGGTCAACTAATGAAAAGCTGTTTTTT. As protein: CASSFYPTGGSTNEKLFF.

J is TRBJ2-7 and V is TRBV11-2; the D call may be TRBD1 or TRBD2 (5 bases each). Between the trimmed V and J ends, which lost 5 bases and 0 bases, there was a span of 17 bases. The CDR3 extends over 16 amino acids. From germline, CDR1 is SGHAT and CDR2 FQNNGV. The CDR3 loop reads CASSPLLRGSSYEQYF. The CDR3 DNA sequence: TGTGCCAGCAGCCCCCTTTTGAGGGGATCCTCCTACGAGCAGTACTTC.

The chain links TRBV28 to TRBJ1-2; tentative D call: TRBD1 (5 bases). The CDR3 extends over 17 amino acids. The V gene's germline CDR1 is MDHEN and CDR2 SYDVKM. The V end was cut by 8 bases, the J end by 4 bases, with 26 bases between. CDR3 in amino acids: CASSTGLQLKRGYGYTF. Written as DNA, the CDR3 is TGTGCCAGCTCGACGGGACTCCAGTTGAAAAGGGGCTATGGCTACACCTTC.